This TCR beta chain was recorded in a study of graft-versus-host responses after intestinal transplantation. Study-wide context: Transplants were multivisceral, liver-intestinal, or isolated intestinal. General study points: There were GvH clones found in recipient marrow, and some of them appeared first in ileum or blood.

The assay was immunoSEQ multiplex PCR, and TCRdb's table has in-frame clones only and misses some. The data contain about 8,100 clones, around 68% of them singletons. Intraepithelial lymphocytes and lamina propria lymphocytes were released through processing of graft tissue. Details on this clone: The antigen remains unidentified.

CDR3 length: 16 amino acids. Trimming stripped 5 bases from V and 1 base from J, with 16 bases between. CDR1 is SGHVS, CDR2 FNYEAQ, per germline. The sequencing used ileum tissue, collected 450 to 480 days after transplant. This rearrangement joins TRBV7-6 to TRBJ2-3; D is tentatively TRBD1 or TRBD2 (6 bases each). The receptor was derived from a human patient who received an intestinal transplant, so some T cells may come from the graft donor. The CDR3 sequence: CASSAGHHQGTDTQYF. The CDR3, as DNA: TGTGCCAGCAGCGCGGGACACCACCAGGGCACAGATACGCAGTATTTT.